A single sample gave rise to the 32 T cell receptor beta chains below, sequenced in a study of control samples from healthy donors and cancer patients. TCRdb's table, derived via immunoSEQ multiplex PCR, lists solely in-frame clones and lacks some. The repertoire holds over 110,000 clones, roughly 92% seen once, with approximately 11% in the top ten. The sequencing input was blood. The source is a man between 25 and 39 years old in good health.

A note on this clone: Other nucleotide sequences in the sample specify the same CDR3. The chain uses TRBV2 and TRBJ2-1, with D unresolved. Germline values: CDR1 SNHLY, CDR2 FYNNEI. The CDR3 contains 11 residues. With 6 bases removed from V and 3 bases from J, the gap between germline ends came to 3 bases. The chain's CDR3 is CASSSYNEQFF. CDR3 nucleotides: TGTGCCAGCAGCAGCTACAATGAGCAGTTCTTC.

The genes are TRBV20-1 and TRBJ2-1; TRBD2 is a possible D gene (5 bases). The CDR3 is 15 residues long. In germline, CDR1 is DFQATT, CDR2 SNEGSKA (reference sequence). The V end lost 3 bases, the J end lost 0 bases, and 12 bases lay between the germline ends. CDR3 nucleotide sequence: TGCAGTGCTAGTCCCCCCGACTACTCCTACAATGAGCAGTTCTTC. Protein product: CSASPPDYSYNEQFF.

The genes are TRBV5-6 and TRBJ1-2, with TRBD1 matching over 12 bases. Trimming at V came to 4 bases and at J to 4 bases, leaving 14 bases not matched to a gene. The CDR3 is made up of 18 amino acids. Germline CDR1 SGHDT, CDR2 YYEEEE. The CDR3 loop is CASSATRDRGRGVYGYTF. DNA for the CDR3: TGTGCCAGCAGCGCAACCCGGGACAGGGGGCGCGGTGTCTATGGCTACACCTTC.

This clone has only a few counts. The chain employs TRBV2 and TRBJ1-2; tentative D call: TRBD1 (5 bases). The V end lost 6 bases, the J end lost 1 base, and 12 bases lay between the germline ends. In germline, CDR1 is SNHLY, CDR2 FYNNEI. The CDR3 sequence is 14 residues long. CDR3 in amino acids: CASRARVFNYGYTF. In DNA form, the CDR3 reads TGTGCCAGCAGGGCCAGGGTTTTTAACTATGGCTACACCTTC.

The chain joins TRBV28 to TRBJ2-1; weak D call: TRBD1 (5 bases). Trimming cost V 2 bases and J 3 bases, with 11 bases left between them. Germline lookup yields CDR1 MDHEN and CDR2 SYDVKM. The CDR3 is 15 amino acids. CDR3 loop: CASSLGGHDYNEQFF. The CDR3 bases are TGTGCCAGCAGTTTAGGTGGACACGACTACAATGAGCAGTTCTTC.

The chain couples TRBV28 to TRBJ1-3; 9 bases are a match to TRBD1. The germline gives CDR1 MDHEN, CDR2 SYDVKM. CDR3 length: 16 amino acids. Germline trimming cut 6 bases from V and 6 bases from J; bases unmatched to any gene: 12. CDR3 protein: CASRFSTGTGTNTIYF. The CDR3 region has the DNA TGTGCCAGCAGATTCTCGACCGGGACAGGGACAAACACCATATATTTT.

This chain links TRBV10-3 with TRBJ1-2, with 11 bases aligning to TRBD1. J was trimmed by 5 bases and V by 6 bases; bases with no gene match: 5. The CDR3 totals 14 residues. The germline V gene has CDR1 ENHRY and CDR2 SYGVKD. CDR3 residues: CAIRRTGGEYGYTF. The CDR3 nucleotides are TGTGCCATCAGAAGGACAGGGGGCGAATATGGCTACACCTTC.

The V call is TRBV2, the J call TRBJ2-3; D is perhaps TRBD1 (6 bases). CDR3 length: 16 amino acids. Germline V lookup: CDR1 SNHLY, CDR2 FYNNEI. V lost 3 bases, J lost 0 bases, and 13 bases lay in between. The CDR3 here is CASSDTGTPSTDTQYF. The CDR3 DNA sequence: TGTGCCAGCAGTGATACCGGGACACCTAGCACAGATACGCAGTATTTT.

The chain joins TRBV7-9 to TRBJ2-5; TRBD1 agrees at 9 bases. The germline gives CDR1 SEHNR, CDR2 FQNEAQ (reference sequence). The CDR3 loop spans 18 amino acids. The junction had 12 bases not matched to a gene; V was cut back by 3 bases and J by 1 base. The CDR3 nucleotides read TGTGCCAGCAGCTTCCCCGTGAAAACAGGGGGCGTCCAAGAGACCCAGTACTTC. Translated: CASSFPVKTGGVQETQYF.

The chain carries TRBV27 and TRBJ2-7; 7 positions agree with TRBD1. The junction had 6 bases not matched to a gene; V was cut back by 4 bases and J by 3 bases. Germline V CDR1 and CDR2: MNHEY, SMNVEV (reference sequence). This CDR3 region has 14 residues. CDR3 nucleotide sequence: TGTGCCAGCAGTTCCGGGGACAGCTTCTACGAGCAGTACTTC. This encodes CASSSGDSFYEQYF.

CDR3 amino acids: CASSQWETSGRITYF. In DNA, the CDR3 is TGTGCCAGCAGCCAATGGGAAACTAGCGGGAGGATCACGTACTTC. The chain has TRBV3-1 (or the pseudogene TRBV3-2) and TRBJ2-5; TRBD2 matches 12 bases. CDR1 is LGHDT and CDR2 is YNNKEL in the germline V gene (reference sequence). The CDR3 contains 15 residues. V dropped 2 bases and J dropped 13; count of bases not matched to a gene: 11.

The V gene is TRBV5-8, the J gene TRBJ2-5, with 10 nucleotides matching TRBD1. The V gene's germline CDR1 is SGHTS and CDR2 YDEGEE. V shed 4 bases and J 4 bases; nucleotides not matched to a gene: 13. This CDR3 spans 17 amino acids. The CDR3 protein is CASSIRFGTGDAETQYF. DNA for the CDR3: TGTGCCAGCAGCATAAGATTCGGGACAGGGGACGCAGAGACCCAGTACTTC.

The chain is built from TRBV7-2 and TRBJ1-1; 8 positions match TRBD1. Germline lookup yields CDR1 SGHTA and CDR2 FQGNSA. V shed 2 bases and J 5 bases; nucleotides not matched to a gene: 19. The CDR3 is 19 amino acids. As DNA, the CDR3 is TGTGCCAGCAGCTTACGTTTTCGCGGACAGGGTATAGAAGGGACTGAAGCTTTCTTT. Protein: CASSLRFRGQGIEGTEAFF. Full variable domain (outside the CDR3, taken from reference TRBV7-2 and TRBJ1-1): GAGVSQSPSNKVTEKGKDVELRCDPISGHTALYWYRQSLGQGLEFLIYFQGNSAPDKSGLPSDRFSAERTGGSVSTLTIQRTQQEDSAVYLCASSLRFRGQGIEGTEAFFGQGTRLTVV.

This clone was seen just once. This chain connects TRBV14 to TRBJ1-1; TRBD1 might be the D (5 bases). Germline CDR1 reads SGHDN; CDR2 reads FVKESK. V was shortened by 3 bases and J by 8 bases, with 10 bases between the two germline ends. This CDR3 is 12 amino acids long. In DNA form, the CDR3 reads TGTGCCAGCAGCCAGCTAGGACAAGAAGCTTTCTTT. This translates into CASSQLGQEAFF. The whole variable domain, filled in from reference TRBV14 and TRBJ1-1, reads EAGVTQFPSHSVIEKGQTVTLRCDPISGHDNLYWYRRVMGKEIKFLLHFVKESKQDESGMPNNRFLAERTGGTYSTLKVQPAELEDSGVYFCASSQLGQEAFFGQGTRLTVV.

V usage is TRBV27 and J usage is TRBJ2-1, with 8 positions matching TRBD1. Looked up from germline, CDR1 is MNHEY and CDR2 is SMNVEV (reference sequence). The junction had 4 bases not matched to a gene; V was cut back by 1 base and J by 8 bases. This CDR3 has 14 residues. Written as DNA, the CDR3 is TGTGCCAGCAGTTTATGGGCAGGGGGCTATGAGCAGTTCTTC. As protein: CASSLWAGGYEQFF.

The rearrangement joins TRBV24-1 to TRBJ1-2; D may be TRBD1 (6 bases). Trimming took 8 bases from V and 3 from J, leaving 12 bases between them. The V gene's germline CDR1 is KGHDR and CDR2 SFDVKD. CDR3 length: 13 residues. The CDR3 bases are TGTGCCACCACCTGGGGGGGCGACTATGGCTACACCTTC. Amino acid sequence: CATTWGGDYGYTF.

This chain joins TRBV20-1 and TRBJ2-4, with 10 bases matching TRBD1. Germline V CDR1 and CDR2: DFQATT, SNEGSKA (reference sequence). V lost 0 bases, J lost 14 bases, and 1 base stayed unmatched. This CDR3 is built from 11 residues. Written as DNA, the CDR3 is TGCAGTGCTAGAGATGGGACAGGGGAGTACTTC. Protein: CSARDGTGEYF.

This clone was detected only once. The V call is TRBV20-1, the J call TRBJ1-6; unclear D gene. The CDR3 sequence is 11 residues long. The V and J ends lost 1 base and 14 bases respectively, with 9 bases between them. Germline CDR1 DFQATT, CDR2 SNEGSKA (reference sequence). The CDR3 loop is CSARGAATLHF. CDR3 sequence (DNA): TGCAGTGCTAGAGGGGCAGCCACCCTCCACTTT.

For the CDR3, the DNA is TGTGCCAGCAGCAATCCTGCGGAAAAACTGTTTTTT. Translation: CASSNPAEKLFF. The V and J genes are TRBV11-3 and TRBJ1-4; D not resolved. Trimming took off 5 bases at V and 8 bases at J, with 9 bases between the two ends. Germline V gene sequence: CDR1 SGHNT, CDR2 YENEEA. The CDR3 is 12 amino acids.

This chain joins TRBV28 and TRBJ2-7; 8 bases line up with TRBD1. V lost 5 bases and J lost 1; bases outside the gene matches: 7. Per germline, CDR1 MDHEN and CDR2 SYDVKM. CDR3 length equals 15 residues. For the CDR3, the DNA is TGTGCCAGCAGTATACGGACAGGGAAGTCCTACGAGCAGTACTTC. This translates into CASSIRTGKSYEQYF.

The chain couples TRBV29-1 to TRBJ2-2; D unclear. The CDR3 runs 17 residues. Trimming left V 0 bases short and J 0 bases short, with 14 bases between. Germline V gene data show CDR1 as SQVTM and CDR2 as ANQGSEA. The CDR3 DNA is TGCAGCGTTGAAGATCGCGTCAGGTTGACGAACACCGGGGAGCTGTTTTTT. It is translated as CSVEDRVRLTNTGELFF.

CDR3 sequence reads: CASSQTARGNSPLHF. Written as DNA, the CDR3 is TGTGCCAGTAGTCAGACAGCCAGGGGGAATTCACCCCTCCACTTT. The rearrangement joins TRBV19 to TRBJ1-6, with 7 bases aligning to TRBD1. V was clipped by 5 bases and J by 7 bases; unmatched bases: 8. The germline gives CDR1 LNHDA, CDR2 SQIVND (reference sequence). The CDR3 is made up of 15 amino acids.

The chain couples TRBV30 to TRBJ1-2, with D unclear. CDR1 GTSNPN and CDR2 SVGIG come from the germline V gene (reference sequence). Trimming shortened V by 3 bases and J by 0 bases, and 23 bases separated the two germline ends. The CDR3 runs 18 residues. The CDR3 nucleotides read TGTGCCTGGAGGGCCCCTGGAATGAGTGGCGTTACTAACTATGGCTACACCTTC. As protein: CAWRAPGMSGVTNYGYTF.

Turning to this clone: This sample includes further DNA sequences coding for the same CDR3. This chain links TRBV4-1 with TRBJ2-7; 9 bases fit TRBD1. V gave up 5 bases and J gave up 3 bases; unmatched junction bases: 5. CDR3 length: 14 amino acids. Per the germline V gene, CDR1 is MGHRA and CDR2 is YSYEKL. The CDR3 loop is CASSLGTGIYEQYF. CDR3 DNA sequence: TGCGCCAGCAGCTTAGGGACAGGGATCTACGAGCAGTACTTC.

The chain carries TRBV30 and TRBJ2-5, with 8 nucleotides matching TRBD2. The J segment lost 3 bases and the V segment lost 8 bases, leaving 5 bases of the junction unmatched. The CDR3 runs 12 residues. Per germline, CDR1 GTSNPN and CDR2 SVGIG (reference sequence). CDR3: CAGSGGEETQYF. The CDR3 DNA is TGTGCCGGATCGGGGGGGGAAGAGACCCAGTACTTC.

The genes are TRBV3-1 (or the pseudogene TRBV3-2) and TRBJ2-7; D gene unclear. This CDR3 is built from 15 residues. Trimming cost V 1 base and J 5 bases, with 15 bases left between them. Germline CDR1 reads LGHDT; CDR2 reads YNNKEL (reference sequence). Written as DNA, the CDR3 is TGTGCCAGCAGCCAAGTAGGTACTCGGAGCGACGAGCAGTACTTC. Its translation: CASSQVGTRSDEQYF.

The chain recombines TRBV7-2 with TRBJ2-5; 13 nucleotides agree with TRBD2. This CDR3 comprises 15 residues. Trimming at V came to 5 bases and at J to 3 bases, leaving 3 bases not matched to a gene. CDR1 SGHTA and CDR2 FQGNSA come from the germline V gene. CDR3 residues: CASSPGLAGKETQYF. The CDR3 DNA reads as TGTGCCAGCAGCCCGGGACTAGCGGGAAAAGAGACCCAGTACTTC.

The CDR3 DNA is TGTGCCAGCCAGTTCCAAGCCTCCTACGAGCAGTACTTC. Translating gives CASQFQASYEQYF. The J gene is TRBJ2-7, the V gene TRBV6-5; D not resolved. The V gene's germline CDR1 is MNHEY and CDR2 SVGAGI. The ends were cut back, 8 bases at V and 0 bases at J, with 11 bases in the middle. The CDR3 sequence is 13 residues long.

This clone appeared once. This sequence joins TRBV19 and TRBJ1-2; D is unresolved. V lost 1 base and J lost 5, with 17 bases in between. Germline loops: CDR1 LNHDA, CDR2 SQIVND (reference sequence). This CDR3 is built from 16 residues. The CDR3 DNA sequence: TGTGCCAGTAGTATAGGGACCTATCAGCCTTGGTATGGCTACACCTTC. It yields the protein CASSIGTYQPWYGYTF. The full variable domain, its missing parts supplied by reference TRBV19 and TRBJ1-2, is DGGITQSPKYLFRKEGQNVTLSCEQNLNHDAMYWYRQDPGQGLRLIYYSQIVNDFQKGDIAEGYSVSREKKESFPLTVTSAQKNPTAFYLCASSIGTYQPWYGYTFGSGTRLTVV.

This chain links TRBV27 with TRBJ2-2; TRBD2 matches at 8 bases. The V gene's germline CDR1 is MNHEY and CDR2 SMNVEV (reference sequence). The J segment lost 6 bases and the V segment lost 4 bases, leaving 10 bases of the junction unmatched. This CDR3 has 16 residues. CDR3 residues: CASSWRSGGSAGELFF. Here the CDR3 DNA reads TGTGCCAGCAGTTGGAGAAGCGGGGGTAGTGCCGGGGAGCTGTTTTTT.

CDR3 residues: CASSTGLAVSTDTQYF. The CDR3, as DNA: TGTGCCAGTAGTACCGGACTAGCGGTTAGCACAGATACGCAGTATTTT. The chain couples TRBV19 to TRBJ2-3, with TRBD2 matching over 10 bases. The germline V gene encodes CDR1 LNHDA and CDR2 SQIVND (reference sequence). The CDR3 is made up of 16 amino acids. V shed 4 bases, J shed 0 bases, and the junction held 4 bases outside the gene matches.

CDR3 sequence (DNA): TGTGCCAGCTCTATAGCGGGAGTATTATACAATGAGCAGTTCTTC. This gives the protein CASSIAGVLYNEQFF. This chain joins TRBV19 and TRBJ2-1, with 9 bases aligning to TRBD2. The CDR3 extends over 15 amino acids. Germline V gives CDR1 LNHDA, CDR2 SQIVND (reference sequence). J gave up 4 bases and V 9 bases, and 10 bases lay outside the gene matches.